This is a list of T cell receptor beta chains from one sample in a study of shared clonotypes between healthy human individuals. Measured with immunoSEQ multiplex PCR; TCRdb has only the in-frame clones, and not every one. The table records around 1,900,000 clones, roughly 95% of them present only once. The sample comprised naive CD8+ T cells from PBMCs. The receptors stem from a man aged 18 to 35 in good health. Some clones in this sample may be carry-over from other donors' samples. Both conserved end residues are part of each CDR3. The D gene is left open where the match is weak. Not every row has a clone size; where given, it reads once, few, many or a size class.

CASSSRPGASYPLSYNEQFF,TGTGCCAGCAGCTCCCGACCGGGAGCTTCTTACCCCCTTTCCTACAATGAGCAGTTCTTC,TRBJ2-1,TRBV7-8,-,-
CASSHTSGGDGYTF,TGCGCCAGCAGCCACACGTCCGGGGGAGATGGCTACACCTTC,TRBJ1-2,TRBV5-1,-,-
CASSYQNMNTEAFF,TGTGCCAGCAGTTACCAGAACATGAACACTGAAGCTTTCTTT,TRBJ1-1,TRBV6-5,-,-
CASRNPTRQGQYGYTF,TGTGCCAGCAGGAACCCAACACGACAGGGACAATATGGCTACACCTTC,TRBJ1-2,TRBV9,-,TRBD1
CASSPGGAEQYF,TGTGCCAGCTCACCTGGGGGTGCCGAGCAGTACTTC,TRBJ2-7,TRBV18,-,-
CASAEAGGPFGYNEQFF,TGTGCCAGTGCAGAAGCGGGAGGGCCGTTCGGATACAATGAGCAGTTCTTC,TRBJ2-1,TRBV19,-,TRBD2
CASSPGAGDVLWQPQHF,TGTGCCAGCAGTCCGGGAGCTGGGGACGTCCTATGGCAGCCCCAGCATTTT,TRBJ1-5,TRBV28,-,-
CASSPGTGFSYEQYF,TGCGCCAGCAGCCCGGGGACAGGTTTTTCCTACGAGCAGTACTTC,TRBJ2-7,TRBV5-1,-,TRBD1
CASSLSGASSYEQYF,TGTGCCAGCAGTTTATCAGGGGCGAGCTCCTACGAGCAGTACTTC,TRBJ2-7,TRBV27,-,-
CASSQVGRDQARFF,TGTGCCAGCAGCCAAGTTGGCAGGGACCAAGCGCGGTTCTTC,TRBJ2-1,TRBV4-2,once,-
CASSSSRRSTYGTGELFF,TGCGCCAGCAGCTCGTCGAGACGGTCGACGTATGGCACCGGGGAGCTGTTTTTT,TRBJ2-2,TRBV5-1,once,-
CASSLGGYADEQFF,TGTGCCAGCAGCTTAGGCGGATACGCCGATGAGCAGTTCTTC,TRBJ2-1,TRBV7-8,-,-
CASSTDRRYGYTF,TGTGCCAGCTCCACCGACCGACGGTATGGCTACACCTTC,TRBJ1-2,TRBV5-8,-,-
CASSLDSPTNEKLFF,TGTGCCAGCAGTCTGGACAGCCCAACTAATGAAAAACTGTTTTTT,TRBJ1-4,TRBV11-1,-,-
CASSPGDRANEQYF,TGCGCCAGCAGCCCTGGGGACAGGGCCAACGAGCAGTACTTC,TRBJ2-7,TRBV4-1,-,TRBD1
CSLRALNSPLHF,TGCAGCCTTCGGGCCTTGAATTCACCCCTCCACTTT,TRBJ1-6,TRBV29-1,-,-
CATWRTGGTDTQYF,TGTGCCACTTGGAGGACAGGGGGGACAGATACGCAGTATTTT,TRBJ2-3,TRBV2,-,TRBD1
CAWTESSYEQYF,TGTGCCTGGACGGAGAGCTCCTACGAGCAGTACTTC,TRBJ2-7,TRBV30,-,-
CASSQEVTFGASGVSEQFF,TGCGCCAGCAGCCAAGAAGTTACCTTCGGGGCTAGCGGCGTCAGTGAGCAGTTCTTC,TRBJ2-1,TRBV4-1,-,TRBD2
CASSHASGSSYNEQFF,TGCGCCAGCAGCCATGCTAGCGGAAGCTCCTACAATGAGCAGTTCTTC,TRBJ2-1,TRBV4-3,-,TRBD2
CATSSEGAGANVLTF,TGTGCCACCAGCAGCGAGGGGGCTGGGGCCAACGTCCTGACTTTC,TRBJ2-6,TRBV15,-,-
CASGGIRNTEAFF,TGTGCCTCAGGGGGGATAAGGAACACTGAAGCTTTCTTT,TRBJ1-1,TRBV6-1,-,TRBD1
CASSLSRRGRNEETQYF,TGTGCCAGCAGTTTATCGAGAAGGGGGCGTAATGAAGAGACCCAGTACTTC,TRBJ2-5,TRBV28,-,TRBD1
CSSKTGSYGYTF,TGCAGCTCTAAGACAGGGTCCTATGGCTACACCTTC,TRBJ1-2,TRBV29-1,-,TRBD1
CASSSRDENTEAFF,TGCGCCAGCAGCTCCCGGGACGAGAACACTGAAGCTTTCTTT,TRBJ1-1,TRBV5-1,-,-
CAWISQGSWTDTQYF,TGTGCCTGGATATCGCAGGGCAGTTGGACAGATACGCAGTATTTT,TRBJ2-3,TRBV30,-,-
CASSLGTDKNIQYF,TGTGCCAGCAGCCTCGGGACAGACAAAAACATTCAGTACTTC,TRBJ2-4,TRBV7-6,-,TRBD1
CASSLSPPRWDQPQHF,TGTGCCAGCAGCTTATCCCCACCCCGCTGGGATCAGCCCCAGCATTTT,TRBJ1-5,TRBV5-8,-,-